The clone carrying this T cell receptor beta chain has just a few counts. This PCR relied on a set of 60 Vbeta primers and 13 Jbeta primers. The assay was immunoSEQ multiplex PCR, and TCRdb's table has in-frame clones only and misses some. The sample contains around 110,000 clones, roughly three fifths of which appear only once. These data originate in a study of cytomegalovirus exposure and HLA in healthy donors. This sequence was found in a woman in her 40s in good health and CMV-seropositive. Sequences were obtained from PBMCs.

The CDR3, as DNA: TGTGCCAGTAGTTCCGGGACAGGGCGTAATCAGCCCCAGCATTTT. It is translated as CASSSGTGRNQPQHF. The V and J genes are TRBV19 and TRBJ1-5; 9 bases are a match to TRBD1. After removal of 5 bases from V and 4 bases from J, the junction contained 6 bases not matched to a gene. Per the germline V gene, CDR1 is LNHDA and CDR2 is SQIVND (reference sequence). CDR3 length equals 15 residues.